The clone carrying this TCR beta chain was seen a few times. There are 14 residues in the CDR3. The germline V gene encodes CDR1 SGHRS and CDR2 YFSETQ. V lost 4 bases and J lost 1, with 8 bases in between. The entry originates in a study of response to subunit inactivated influenza vaccine. TCRdb processed the RT-PCR reads anew with MiXCR; each CDR3 protein has one entry. The repertoire holds around 790,000 distinct CDR3 sequences, with less than 25% as singletons. The chain recombines TRBV5-1 with TRBJ2-2; unclear D gene. The input for sequencing was PBMCs from blood, taken 5 days after vaccination. The source is a man aged 50 or older who received an inactivated influenza vaccine. This CDR3 is CASSDLRNTGELFF. The CDR3 region has the DNA TGCGCCAGCAGCGACCTGAGGAACACCGGGGAGCTGTTTTTT.